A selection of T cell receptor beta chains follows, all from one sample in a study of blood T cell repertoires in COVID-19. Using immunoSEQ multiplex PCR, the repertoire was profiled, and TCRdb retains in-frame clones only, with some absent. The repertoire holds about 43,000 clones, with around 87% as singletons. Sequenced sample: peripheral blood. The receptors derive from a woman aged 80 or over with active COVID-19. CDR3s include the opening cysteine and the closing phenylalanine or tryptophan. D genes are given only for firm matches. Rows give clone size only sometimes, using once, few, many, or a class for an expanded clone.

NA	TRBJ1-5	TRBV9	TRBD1	TGTGCCAGCAGCCCACAGGGGGGGAATCAGCCCCAGCATTTT	CASSPQGGNQPQHF
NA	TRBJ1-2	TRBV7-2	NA	TGTGCCAGCAGCGACCCGGGACAAACGCTCTCTGACTATGGCTACACCTTC	CASSDPGQTLSDYGYTF
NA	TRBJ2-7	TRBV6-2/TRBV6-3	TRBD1	TGTGCCAGCAGCAGGGTCCTCGGGACAGATCACTACGAGCAGTACTTC	CASSRVLGTDHYEQYF
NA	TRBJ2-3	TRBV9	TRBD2	TGTGCCAGCAGCCAAAGAGCGGGGGAGGTCACAGATACGCAGTATTTT	CASSQRAGEVTDTQYF
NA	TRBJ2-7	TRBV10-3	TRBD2	TGTGCCATCAGTACTAGCGGTACAGACTACGAGCAGTACTTC	CAISTSGTDYEQYF
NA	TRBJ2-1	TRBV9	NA	TGTGCCAGCAGCGTGAAGGGGGGACTATCGTCATTTGGTGAGCAGTTCTTC	CASSVKGGLSSFGEQFF
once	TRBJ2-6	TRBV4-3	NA	TGCGCCAGCAGCCAAGAGGCAGGGTCCCTATCTGGGGCCAACGTCCTGACTTTC	CASSQEAGSLSGANVLTF
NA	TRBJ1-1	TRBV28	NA	TGTGCCAGCACCCCACATACAGGGAGGGTCGCTGAAGCTTTCTTT	CASTPHTGRVAEAFF
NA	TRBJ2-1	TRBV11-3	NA	TGTGCCAGCAGCCCCCCTGGGGGGTGGTCAAATGAGCAGTTCTTC	CASSPPGGWSNEQFF
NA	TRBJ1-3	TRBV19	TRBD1	TGTGCCAGTAGTCTCCGGTACACGGGACAGGGGATCGGAAACACCATATATTTT	CASSLRYTGQGIGNTIYF
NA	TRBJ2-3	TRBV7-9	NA	TGTGCCAGCAGCTCGGTACGGGATACGCAGTATTTT	CASSSVRDTQYF
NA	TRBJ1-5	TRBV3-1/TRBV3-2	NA	TGTGCCAGCAGCCCCGGGGCGGGGGATCAGCCCCAGCATTTT	CASSPGAGDQPQHF
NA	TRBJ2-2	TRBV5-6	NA	TGTGCCAGCAGCTTAGGGCAGGGGGGCACCGGGGAGCTGTTTTTT	CASSLGQGGTGELFF
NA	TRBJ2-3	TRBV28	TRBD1	TGTGCCAGCAGTCCTTCCAGGGGGTTTTTAGATACGCAGTATTTT	CASSPSRGFLDTQYF
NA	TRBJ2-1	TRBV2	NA	TGTGCCAGCAGTGGGGGCGCGGGGGCGCGGGGTGAGCAGTTCTTC	CASSGGAGARGEQFF
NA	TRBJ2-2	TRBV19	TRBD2	TGTGCCAGTAGTATCGGGGGGGCGGACACCGGGGAGCTGTTTTTT	CASSIGGADTGELFF
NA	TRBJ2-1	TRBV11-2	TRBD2	TGTGCCAGCAGCCCACCTTACAGCGGGGGGGCCTATGAGCAGTTCTTC	CASSPPYSGGAYEQFF
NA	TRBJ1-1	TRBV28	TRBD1	TGTGCCAGCAGTTCCGAATACAGGGGAGGTACTGAAGCTTTCTTT	CASSSEYRGGTEAFF
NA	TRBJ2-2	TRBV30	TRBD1	TGTGCCTGGAATACCGTGACAGGGTACACCGGGGAGCTGTTTTTT	CAWNTVTGYTGELFF
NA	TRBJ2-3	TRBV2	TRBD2	TGTGCCAGCAGAGCGGGGGGCACAGATACGCAGTATTTT	CASRAGGTDTQYF
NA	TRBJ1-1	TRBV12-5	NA	TGTGCTAGTGGTTTGGGGAATTCGGGCACTGAAGCTTTCTTT	CASGLGNSGTEAFF
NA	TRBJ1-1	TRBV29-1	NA	TGCAGCGTTAAAGTCCCGGGGACTGAAGCTTTCTTT	CSVKVPGTEAFF
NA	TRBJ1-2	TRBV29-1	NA	TGCAGCGTTGGGGAACAGGGAATCGACTATGGCTACACCTTC	CSVGEQGIDYGYTF
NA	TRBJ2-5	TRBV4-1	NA	TGCGCCAGCAGCCAAGGGAGTGTTCTATACCAAGAGACCCAGTACTTC	CASSQGSVLYQETQYF
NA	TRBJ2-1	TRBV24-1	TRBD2	TGTGCCACTAGCGGGGGGGCTCATGAGCAGTTCTTC	CATSGGAHEQFF
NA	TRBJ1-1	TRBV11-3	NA	TGTGCCAGCAGCTTAGGCGCGGGAACTGAAGCTTTCTTT	CASSLGAGTEAFF
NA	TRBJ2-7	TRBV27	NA	TGTGCCAGCAGAGAGAACGTCCTTCACGAGCAGTACTTC	CASRENVLHEQYF
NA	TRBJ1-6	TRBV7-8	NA	TGTGCCAGCAGCTCAATGACAGTCGAAAATTCACCCCTCCACTTT	CASSSMTVENSPLHF
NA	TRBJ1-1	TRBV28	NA	TGTGCCAGCAGTTTGCAGGGGATGAACACTGAAGCTTTCTTT	CASSLQGMNTEAFF
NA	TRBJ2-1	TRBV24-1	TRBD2	TGTGCCACCAGTGGGGTGTCGACTAGCGGGGAAGGGCGGCAGTTCTTC	CATSGVSTSGEGRQFF
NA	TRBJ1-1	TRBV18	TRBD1	TGTGCCAGCTCCAACCAGGGGGCTGGGGCTGAAGCTTTCTTT	CASSNQGAGAEAFF
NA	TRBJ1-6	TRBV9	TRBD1	TGTGCCAGCGGTCCCGGGACAGTCAATTCACCCCTCCACTTT	CASGPGTVNSPLHF
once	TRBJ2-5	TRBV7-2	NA	TGTGCCAGCAGCGCGGGATCTCACGAGACCCAGTACTTC	CASSAGSHETQYF
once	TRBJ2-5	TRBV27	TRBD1	TGTGCCAGCAGTTCCGAGGGGGCCGAGGAGACCCAGTACTTC	CASSSEGAEETQYF
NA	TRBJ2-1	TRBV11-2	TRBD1	TGTGCCAGCAGCTCGGGGAGACAGGGCCCCTACAATGAGCAGTTCTTC	CASSSGRQGPYNEQFF
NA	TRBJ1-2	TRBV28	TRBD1	TGTGCCAGCAGTTTATTGGGGTGGGGGACAGGGGACTATGGCTACACCTTC	CASSLLGWGTGDYGYTF
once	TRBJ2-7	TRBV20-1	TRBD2	TGCAGTGCTAGTTCGGGGGGGGCCGACGAGCAGTACTTC	CSASSGGADEQYF
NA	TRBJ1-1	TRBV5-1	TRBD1	TGCGCCAGCAGCTTCCAGACAGGGGGCTCGGGCACTGAAGCTTTCTTT	CASSFQTGGSGTEAFF
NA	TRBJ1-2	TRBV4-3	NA	TGCGCCAGCAGCCAATCCCACTCCGCTAACTATGGCTACACCTTC	CASSQSHSANYGYTF
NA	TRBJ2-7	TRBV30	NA	TGTGCCTGGAGTGTGTTTTCCGGGGGCGAGCAGTACTTC	CAWSVFSGGEQYF
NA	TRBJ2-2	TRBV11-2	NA	TGTGCCAGCAGCTCACAGGGATACGCCGGGGAGCTGTTTTTT	CASSSQGYAGELFF
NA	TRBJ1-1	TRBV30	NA	TGTGCCTGGAGCGGGAACAAAAACACTGAAGCTTTCTTT	CAWSGNKNTEAFF
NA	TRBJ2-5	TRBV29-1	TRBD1	TGCAGCGTCGAAGGACAGGGTTGGGGGGAGACCCAGTACTTC	CSVEGQGWGETQYF
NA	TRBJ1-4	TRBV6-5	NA	TGTGCCACCCTTGGCGGGATGGCTAATGAAAAACTGTTTTTT	CATLGGMANEKLFF
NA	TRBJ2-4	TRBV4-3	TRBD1	TGCGCCAGCAGCCAAGAGGGACAGTCGCGGAACATTCAGTACTTC	CASSQEGQSRNIQYF
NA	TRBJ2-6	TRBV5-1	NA	TGCGCCAGCAGCTTGCCAGTACCCGGGGCCAACGTCCTGACTTTC	CASSLPVPGANVLTF
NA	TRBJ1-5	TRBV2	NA	TGTGCCAGCAGTTGGACAGAGTCCAATCAGCCCCAGCATTTT	CASSWTESNQPQHF
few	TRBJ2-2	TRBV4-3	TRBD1	TGCGCCAGCAGCCAAGAATTCTCGTGGGGACAGGGGACGGGCGGGGAGCTGTTTTTT	CASSQEFSWGQGTGGELFF
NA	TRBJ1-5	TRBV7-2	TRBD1	TGTGCCAGCAGAGCCGGGACAGGGACGAATCAGCCCCAGCATTTT	CASRAGTGTNQPQHF
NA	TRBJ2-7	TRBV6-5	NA	TGTGCCAGCAGAACGACAGGATCCTACGAGCAGTACTTC	CASRTTGSYEQYF
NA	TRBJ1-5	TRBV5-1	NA	TGCGCCAGCAGCTTGGATGGTGGGCAGGGAGGTCAGCCCCAGCATTTT	CASSLDGGQGGQPQHF
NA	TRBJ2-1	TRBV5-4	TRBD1	TGTGCCAGCAGCACGACAGGGGGTCCCAACTACAATGAGCAGTTCTTC	CASSTTGGPNYNEQFF
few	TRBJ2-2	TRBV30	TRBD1	TGTGCCTGGAGGGTGGGGACAGCGAACACCGGGGAGCTGTTTTTT	CAWRVGTANTGELFF
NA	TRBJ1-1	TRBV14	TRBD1	TGTGCCAGCAGCCACCGACAGGGCATGAACACTGAAGCTTTCTTT	CASSHRQGMNTEAFF
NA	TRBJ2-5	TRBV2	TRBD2	TGTGCCAGCAGACTGACTAGCGCAGAGACCCAGTACTTC	CASRLTSAETQYF
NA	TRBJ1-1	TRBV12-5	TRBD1	TGTGCTAGTGGTTTGGGAAACAGGGGGCTTGGGACTGAAGCTTTCTTT	CASGLGNRGLGTEAFF
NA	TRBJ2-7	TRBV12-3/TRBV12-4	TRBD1	TGTGCCAGCAGTCGACAGGGCCACGAGCAGTACTTC	CASSRQGHEQYF
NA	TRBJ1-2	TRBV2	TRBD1	TGTGCCAGCAGTCAGACAGGGAATGGCTACACCTTC	CASSQTGNGYTF
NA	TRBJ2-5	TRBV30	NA	TGTGCCTTCGCGGCGGGACTCCAAGAGACCCAGTACTTC	CAFAAGLQETQYF
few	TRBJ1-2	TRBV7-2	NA	TGTGCCAGCAGCCTACTTCCCCGGGGGGCTGACTATGGCTACACCTTC	CASSLLPRGADYGYTF